A selection of T cell receptor beta chains follows, all from one sample in a study of shared clonotypes between healthy human individuals. Measured with immunoSEQ multiplex PCR; TCRdb has only the in-frame clones, and not every one. The sample includes over 2,000,000 clones, over 85% of them seen just once. Sequenced: naive CD8+ T cells from PBMCs. Source of these receptors: a young man in good health. Some clones in this sample may be carry-over from other donors' samples. CDR3s include the opening cysteine and the closing phenylalanine or tryptophan. The D gene is left open where the match is weak. Size values are once, few and many counts, or a class for expanded clones, and some rows have none.

V	J	size	D	CDR3	DNA
TRBV7-9	TRBJ2-1	NA	TRBD2	CAGGGPNEQFF	TGTGCGGGGGGAGGGCCTAATGAGCAGTTCTTC
TRBV19	TRBJ2-1	NA	TRBD2	CASSTQGTSVYNEQFF	TGTGCCAGTAGTACGCAAGGGACTAGCGTCTACAATGAGCAGTTCTTC
TRBV6-5	TRBJ1-1	NA	NA	CASSYREAFGSEAFF	TGTGCCAGCAGTTACAGGGAAGCCTTTGGCTCTGAAGCTTTCTTT
TRBV9	TRBJ2-3	once	TRBD2	CASSVNPREGGFADTQYF	TGTGCCAGCAGCGTAAACCCCAGGGAGGGAGGGTTCGCAGATACGCAGTATTTT
TRBV6-1	TRBJ1-4	NA	TRBD1	CASSSTGKYEKLFF	TGTGCCAGCAGTTCGACAGGGAAGTATGAAAAACTGTTTTTT
TRBV28	TRBJ1-1	NA	NA	CASSYSLTDMNTEAFF	TGTGCCAGCAGTTACAGTCTGACAGACATGAACACTGAAGCTTTCTTT
TRBV30	TRBJ2-1	NA	TRBD2	CAWAGTSGGRSYNEQFF	TGTGCCTGGGCCGGGACTAGCGGGGGACGCTCCTACAATGAGCAGTTCTTC
TRBV5-1	TRBJ2-3	NA	TRBD2	CASSLDGTSGGTDTQYF	TGCGCCAGCAGCTTGGATGGGACTAGCGGGGGCACAGATACGCAGTATTTT
TRBV19	TRBJ1-1	NA	NA	CASKVDELRVNTEAFF	TGTGCCAGTAAAGTGGATGAATTAAGGGTGAACACTGAAGCTTTCTTT
TRBV4-3	TRBJ2-7	NA	TRBD2	CASSQETAGEPEQYF	TGCGCCAGCAGCCAAGAAACAGCGGGAGAACCCGAGCAGTACTTC
TRBV7-9	TRBJ2-2	NA	NA	CASSRAQGFTGELFF	TGTGCCAGCAGCCGTGCACAGGGATTCACCGGGGAGCTGTTTTTT
TRBV7-3	TRBJ2-1	NA	NA	CASSLTQGSYNEQFF	TGTGCCAGCAGCTTGACACAGGGTTCCTACAATGAGCAGTTCTTC
TRBV5-6	TRBJ2-2	NA	TRBD2	CASSLMASGSFGELFF	TGTGCCAGCAGCTTGATGGCTAGCGGGAGTTTCGGGGAGCTGTTTTTT
TRBV9	TRBJ2-1	NA	NA	CASSVTGGQQFF	TGTGCCAGCAGCGTAACAGGAGGCCAGCAGTTCTTC
TRBV29-1	TRBJ2-1	NA	NA	CSVVAGDEQFF	TGCAGCGTTGTTGCCGGGGATGAGCAGTTCTTC
TRBV7-9	TRBJ1-1	NA	NA	CASSHAGSEAFF	TGTGCCAGCAGCCACGCGGGGAGTGAAGCTTTCTTT
TRBV13	TRBJ1-2	few	TRBD1	CASSPRGRDRGRNPRGYTF	TGTGCCAGCAGCCCGCGTGGTCGGGACAGGGGGCGAAATCCCAGAGGCTACACCTTC
TRBV28	TRBJ1-2	NA	NA	CASSSRTSVYGYTF	TGTGCCAGCAGTTCCCGGACTTCCGTCTATGGCTACACCTTC
TRBV11-2	TRBJ2-3	NA	TRBD2	CASSLRSGETSTDTQYF	TGTGCCAGCAGCTTGAGGAGCGGGGAAACTAGCACAGATACGCAGTATTTT
TRBV5-1	TRBJ2-1	NA	TRBD1	CASSKDRDTYNEQFF	TGCGCCAGCAGCAAGGACAGGGACACCTACAATGAGCAGTTCTTC
TRBV6-1	TRBJ2-7	once	NA	CASKNGPSYEQYF	TGTGCCAGCAAGAACGGACCCTCCTACGAGCAGTACTTC
TRBV11-2	TRBJ2-7	NA	NA	CASSSLAGQGDPFEQYF	TGTGCCAGCAGCTCTCTCGCGGGGCAGGGCGATCCCTTCGAGCAGTACTTC
TRBV28	TRBJ2-5	NA	NA	CASSLLYIGKETQYF	TGTGCCAGCAGTCTCCTCTATATTGGGAAAGAGACCCAGTACTTC
TRBV11-3	TRBJ2-7	NA	NA	CASSLGYGQTYEQYF	TGTGCCAGCAGCTTAGGCTACGGGCAGACCTACGAGCAGTACTTC
TRBV7-9	TRBJ2-1	NA	NA	CASNPEGLGQFF	TGTGCCAGCAACCCTGAAGGCCTAGGGCAGTTCTTC
TRBV11-1	TRBJ2-1	NA	TRBD2	CASSPFSGGTYNEQFF	TGTGCCAGCAGCCCCTTTAGCGGGGGAACTTACAATGAGCAGTTCTTC